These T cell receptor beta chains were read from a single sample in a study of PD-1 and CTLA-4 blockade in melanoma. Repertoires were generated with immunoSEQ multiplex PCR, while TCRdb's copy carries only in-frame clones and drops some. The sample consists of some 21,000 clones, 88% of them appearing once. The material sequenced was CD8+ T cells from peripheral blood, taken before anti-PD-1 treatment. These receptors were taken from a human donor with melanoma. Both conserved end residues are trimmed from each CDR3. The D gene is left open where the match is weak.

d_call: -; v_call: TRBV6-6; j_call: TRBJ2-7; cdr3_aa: ASSLIGGAYEQY
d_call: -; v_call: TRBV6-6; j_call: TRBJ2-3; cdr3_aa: ASSLRALDTQY
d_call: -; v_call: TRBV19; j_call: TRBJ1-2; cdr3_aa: ATKDTGYYGYT
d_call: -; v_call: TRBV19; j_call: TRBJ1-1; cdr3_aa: ASSIGAAENTEAF
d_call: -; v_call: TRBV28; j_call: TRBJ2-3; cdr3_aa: ASSLRAEASDTQY
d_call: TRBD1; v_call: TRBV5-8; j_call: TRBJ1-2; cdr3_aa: ASSWGQGGGYT
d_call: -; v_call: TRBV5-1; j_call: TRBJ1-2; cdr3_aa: ASSSGTPTVYT
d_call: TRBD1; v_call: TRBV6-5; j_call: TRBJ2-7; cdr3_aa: ALGQGGAYEQY
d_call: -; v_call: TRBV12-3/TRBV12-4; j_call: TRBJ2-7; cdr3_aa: ASTSSSYEQY
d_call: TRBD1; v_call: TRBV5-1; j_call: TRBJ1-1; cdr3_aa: ASSWPGQGEAF
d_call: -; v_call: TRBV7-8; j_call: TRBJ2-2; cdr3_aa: ASSLPGPLDTGELF
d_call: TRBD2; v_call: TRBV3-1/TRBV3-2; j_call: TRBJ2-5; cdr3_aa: ASSPTSGDGETQY
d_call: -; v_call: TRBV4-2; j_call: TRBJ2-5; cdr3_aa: ASSQDQKETQY
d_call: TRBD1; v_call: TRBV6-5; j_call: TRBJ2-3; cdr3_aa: ASSSRTGITDTQY
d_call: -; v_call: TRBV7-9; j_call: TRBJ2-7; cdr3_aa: ASSPTGSSVDEQY
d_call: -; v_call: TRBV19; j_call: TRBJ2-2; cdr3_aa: ASSIVNTGELF
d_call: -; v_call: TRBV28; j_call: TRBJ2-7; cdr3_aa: ASSGSSYEQY
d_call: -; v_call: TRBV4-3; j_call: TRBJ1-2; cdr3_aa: ASSQDSQGANYGYT
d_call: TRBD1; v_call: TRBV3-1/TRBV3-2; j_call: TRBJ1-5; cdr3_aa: ASSQRQGEDQPQH
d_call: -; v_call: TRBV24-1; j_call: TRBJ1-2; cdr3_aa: ATSDADGGGLNGYT
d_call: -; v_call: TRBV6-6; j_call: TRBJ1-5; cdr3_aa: ASSFRGSEYQPQH
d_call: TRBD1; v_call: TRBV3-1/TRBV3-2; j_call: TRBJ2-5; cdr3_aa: ASSQDDRVISETQY
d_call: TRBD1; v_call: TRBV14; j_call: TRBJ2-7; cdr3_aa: ASRLGTASSYEQY
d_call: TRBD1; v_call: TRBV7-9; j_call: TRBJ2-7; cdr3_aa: ASSLDFGQGVYEQY
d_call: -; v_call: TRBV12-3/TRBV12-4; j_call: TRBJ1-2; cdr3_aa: ASSLGYGYT
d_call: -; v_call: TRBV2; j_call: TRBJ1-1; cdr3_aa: ASRPMAGVEAF
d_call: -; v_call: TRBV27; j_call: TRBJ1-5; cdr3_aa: ASSVGTTRYSNQPQH
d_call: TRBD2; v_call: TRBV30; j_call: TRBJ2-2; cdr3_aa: AWSLAGLAGGLNGELF
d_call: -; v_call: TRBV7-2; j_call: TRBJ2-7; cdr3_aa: ASSSGGPTYEQY
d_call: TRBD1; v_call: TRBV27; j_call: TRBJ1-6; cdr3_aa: ASSSGTGPSPLH
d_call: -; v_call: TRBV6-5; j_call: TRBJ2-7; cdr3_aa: ASSPDFSAAYEQY
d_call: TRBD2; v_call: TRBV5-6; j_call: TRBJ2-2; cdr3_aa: ATSGGEDTGELF
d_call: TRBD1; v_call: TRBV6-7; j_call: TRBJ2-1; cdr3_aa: ASSTGGNCFVDEQF
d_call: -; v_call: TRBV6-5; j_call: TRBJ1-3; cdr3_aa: ASSSVRGNTIY
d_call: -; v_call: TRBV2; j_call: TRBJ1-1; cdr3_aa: ASTPRLENTEAF
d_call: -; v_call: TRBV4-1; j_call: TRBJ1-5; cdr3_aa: ASSQEPYSNQPQH
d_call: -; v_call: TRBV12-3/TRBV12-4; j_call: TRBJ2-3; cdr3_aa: ASGTDTQY
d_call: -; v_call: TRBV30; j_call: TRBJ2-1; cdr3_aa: AWNRGTGNEQF
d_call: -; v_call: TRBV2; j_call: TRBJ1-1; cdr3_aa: ASRKENTEAF
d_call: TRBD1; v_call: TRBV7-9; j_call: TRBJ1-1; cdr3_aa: ASSHTDRGLIEAF
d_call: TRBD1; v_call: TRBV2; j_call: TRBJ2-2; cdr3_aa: ASRRGQGGTGELF
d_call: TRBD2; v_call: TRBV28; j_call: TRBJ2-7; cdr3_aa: ASSSRGGHVEQY
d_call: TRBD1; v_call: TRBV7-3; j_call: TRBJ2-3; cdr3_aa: ASSLSGGQGATDTQY